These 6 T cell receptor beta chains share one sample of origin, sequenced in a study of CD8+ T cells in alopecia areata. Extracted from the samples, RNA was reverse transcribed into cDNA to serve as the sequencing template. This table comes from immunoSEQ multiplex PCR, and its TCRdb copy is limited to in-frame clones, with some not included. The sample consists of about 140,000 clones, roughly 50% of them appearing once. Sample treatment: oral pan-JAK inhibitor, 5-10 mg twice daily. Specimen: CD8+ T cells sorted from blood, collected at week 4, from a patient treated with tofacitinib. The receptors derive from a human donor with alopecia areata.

This CDR3 is CASSLEPGLNIQYF. The CDR3 DNA reads as TGTGCCAGCAGCTTAGAGCCAGGGTTGAACATTCAGTACTTC. This chain joins TRBV7-6 and TRBJ2-4, with D possibly matching TRBD1 (5 bases). Germline V gene lookup returns CDR1 SGHVS and CDR2 FNYEAQ. Deletions cut 1 base from V and 7 bases from J, with 11 bases between. This CDR3 has 14 residues.

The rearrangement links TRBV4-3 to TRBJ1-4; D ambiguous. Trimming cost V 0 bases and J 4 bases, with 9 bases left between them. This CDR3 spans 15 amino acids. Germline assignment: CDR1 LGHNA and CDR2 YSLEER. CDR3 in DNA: TGCGCCAGCAGCCAAGATGTGGAGCTTAATGAAAAACTGTTTTTT. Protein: CASSQDVELNEKLFF.

This CDR3 is CAWSTGFNQPQHF. In DNA form, the CDR3 reads TGTGCCTGGAGCACGGGTTTCAATCAGCCCCAGCATTTT. This chain joins TRBV30 and TRBJ1-5; no clear D. CDR1 and CDR2 from the germline V gene are GTSNPN and SVGIG (reference sequence). V was shortened by 3 bases and J by 3 bases, with 9 bases between the two germline ends. This CDR3 has 13 amino acids.

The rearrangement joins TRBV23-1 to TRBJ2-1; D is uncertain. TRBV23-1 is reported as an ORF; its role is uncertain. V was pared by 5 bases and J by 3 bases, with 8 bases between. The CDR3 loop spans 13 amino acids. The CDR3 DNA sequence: TGCGCCAGCAGTGACGGTTTCTACAATGAGCAGTTCTTC. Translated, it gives CASSDGFYNEQFF.

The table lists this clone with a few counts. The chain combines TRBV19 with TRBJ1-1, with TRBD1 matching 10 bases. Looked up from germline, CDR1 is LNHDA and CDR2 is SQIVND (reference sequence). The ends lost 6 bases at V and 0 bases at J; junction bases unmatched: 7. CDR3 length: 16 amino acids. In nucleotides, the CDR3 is TGTGCCAGTAGGGTCGGACAGGGGGACATGAACACTGAAGCTTTCTTT. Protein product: CASRVGQGDMNTEAFF.

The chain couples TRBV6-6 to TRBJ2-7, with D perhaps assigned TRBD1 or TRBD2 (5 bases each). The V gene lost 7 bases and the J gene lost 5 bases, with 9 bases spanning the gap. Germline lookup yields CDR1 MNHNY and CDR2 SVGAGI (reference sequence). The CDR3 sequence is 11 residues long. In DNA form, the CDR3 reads TGTGCCAGCATTAGGGGAGACGAGCAGTACTTC. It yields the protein CASIRGDEQYF.